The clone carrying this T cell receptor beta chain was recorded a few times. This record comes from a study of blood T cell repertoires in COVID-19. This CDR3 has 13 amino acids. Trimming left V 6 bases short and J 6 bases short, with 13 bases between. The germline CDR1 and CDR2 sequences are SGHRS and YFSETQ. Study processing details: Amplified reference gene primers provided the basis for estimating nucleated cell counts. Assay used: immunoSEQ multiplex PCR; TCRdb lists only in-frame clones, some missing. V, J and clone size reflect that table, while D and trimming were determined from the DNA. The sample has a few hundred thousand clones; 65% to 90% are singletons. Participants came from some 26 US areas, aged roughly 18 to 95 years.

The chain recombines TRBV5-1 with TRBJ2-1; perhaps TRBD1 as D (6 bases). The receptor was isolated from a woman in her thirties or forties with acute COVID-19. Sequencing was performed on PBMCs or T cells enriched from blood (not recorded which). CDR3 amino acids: CASTELTGNEQFF. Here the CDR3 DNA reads TGCGCCAGCACTGAGCTGACAGGCAATGAGCAGTTCTTC.